This T cell receptor (beta chain) was retrieved from a study of CD8 T cells in ankylosing spondylitis. General study findings and limits: Typical of ankylosing spondylitis blood, it appeared, was a TCR beta motif of roughly eight highly homologous variants. Reactive arthritis synovial fluid and blood previously showed some of these motif variants. The study looked at matched synovial fluid samples from ankylosing spondylitis patients. Disease-linked clones were reported to be significantly enriched there.

Making the TCR beta libraries involved quantitative 5'-RACE with molecular barcodes. TCRdb ran MiXCR on the 5' RACE reads and lists one entry per CDR3 protein. The sample yields approximately 92,000 distinct CDR3 sequences, approximately 9% seen once. This clonotype was counted many times. No antigen is known for it. The CDR3 consists of 11 residues. Germline V CDR1 and CDR2: DFQATT, SNEGSKA (reference sequence). V was trimmed by 5 bases and J by 13 bases, leaving 15 bases between them. The genes are TRBV20-1 and TRBJ2-1; D is perhaps TRBD2 (6 bases). The TCR comes from a male donor with ankylosing spondylitis or in good health (not recorded which). The sample comprised blood, either unsorted or a sorted T cell fraction (not recorded which). CDR3 sequence reads: CSALGRLRQFF. In DNA, the CDR3 is TGCAGTGCTTTAGGGAGGCTCAGACAGTTCTTC.